The 31 T cell receptor beta chains presented below share a single source sample, sequenced in a study of blood T cell repertoires in COVID-19. Here immunoSEQ multiplex PCR was the method, and the copy in TCRdb shows in-frame clones only, minus some. Of a few hundred thousand clones listed, around 88% are singletons. The specimen sequenced was peripheral blood. The receptor set was obtained from a woman aged 25 to 39 with COVID-19, enrolled during active disease.

The chain employs TRBV5-1 and TRBJ2-2; D might be TRBD1 (5 bases). Trimming cost V 3 bases and J 0 bases, with 12 bases left between them. The CDR3 is made up of 16 amino acids. In germline, CDR1 is SGHRS, CDR2 YFSETQ. The CDR3 DNA is TGCGCCAGCAGCTCTACAGGAGCCCCGAACACCGGGGAGCTGTTTTTT. Protein product: CASSSTGAPNTGELFF.

The chain has TRBV13 and TRBJ1-2; 7 bases agree with TRBD1. The junction had 9 bases not matched to a gene; V was cut back by 0 bases and J by 5 bases. The CDR3 has 16 residues. Germline V gene data show CDR1 as PRHDT and CDR2 as FYEKMQ (reference sequence). The CDR3 region is CASSLGDRDEGYGYTF. The CDR3, as DNA: TGTGCCAGCAGCTTAGGCGACAGGGACGAAGGGTATGGCTACACCTTC.

In this sample, this clone turned up once. The chain carries TRBV18 and TRBJ2-5; D gene uncertain. This CDR3 region has 14 residues. With 0 bases removed from V and 2 bases from J, the gap between germline ends came to 7 bases. The V gene's germline CDR1 is KGHSH and CDR2 LQKENI. The CDR3 bases are TGTGCCAGCTCACCACCTGCAGGACAAGAGACCCAGTACTTC. Encoded protein: CASSPPAGQETQYF.

The chain combines TRBV5-4 with TRBJ1-3, with D uncertain. CDR1 and CDR2 (germline): SGHNT, YYREEE (reference sequence). Trimming cost V 4 bases and J 2 bases, with 13 bases left between them. The CDR3 has 15 amino acids. The CDR3 is CASSIDLLAGNTIYF. CDR3 bases: TGTGCCAGCAGCATAGACCTTCTAGCTGGAAACACCATATATTTT. Full variable domain (missing parts from reference TRBV5-4 and TRBJ1-3): ETGVTQSPTHLIKTRGQQVTLRCSSQSGHNTVSWYQQALGQGPQFIFQYYREEENGRGNFPPRFSGLQFPNYSSELNVNALELDDSALYLCASSIDLLAGNTIYFGEGSWLTVV.

This chain joins TRBV4-1 and TRBJ2-7; possible D gene TRBD2, 5 bases. Trimming left V 2 bases short and J 4 bases short, with 9 bases between. The CDR3 sequence is 13 residues long. Germline loops: CDR1 MGHRA, CDR2 YSYEKL. DNA of the CDR3: TGCGCCAGCAGCCAACAAAGGGAGTACGAGCAGTACTTC. Translating it yields CASSQQREYEQYF.

The chain carries TRBV9 and TRBJ2-1; possible D gene TRBD2, 7 bases. CDR3 length: 13 residues. The germline V and J ends were trimmed by 4 bases and 9 bases, with 14 bases remaining between them. The germline CDR1 and CDR2 sequences are SGDLS and YYNGEE. In DNA, the CDR3 is TGTGCCAGCAGCAGGGGGGGACTCGGTGAGCAGTTCTTC. Translated: CASSRGGLGEQFF.

The J gene is TRBJ1-2, the V gene TRBV9; possible D gene TRBD1, 5 bases. This CDR3 comprises 14 residues. Looked up from germline, CDR1 is SGDLS and CDR2 is YYNGEE. V was pared by 3 bases and J by 5 bases, with 14 bases between. The CDR3 coding sequence is TGTGCCAGCAGCGCAGATCAGGGAGGGTATGGCTACACCTTC. Translated: CASSADQGGYGYTF.

The chain carries TRBV2 and TRBJ2-1; tentatively, D is TRBD2 (6 bases). Trimming shortened V by 6 bases and J by 6 bases, and 18 bases separated the two germline ends. The germline gives CDR1 SNHLY, CDR2 FYNNEI. This CDR3 is 15 amino acids long. CDR3 in DNA: TGTGCCAGCAGGGGGCTAGCGCGGGGCCCCAATGAGCAGTTCTTC. Amino acid sequence: CASRGLARGPNEQFF.

This clone was observed a handful of times. The rearrangement joins TRBV30 to TRBJ1-2, with TRBD1 as a possible D gene (6 bases). This CDR3 has 13 amino acids. The germline CDR1 and CDR2 sequences are GTSNPN and SVGIG (reference sequence). V dropped 3 bases and J dropped 8 bases, with 16 bases sitting between them. The CDR3 spells CAWSRGPMDGYTF. Here the CDR3 DNA reads TGTGCCTGGAGCAGGGGCCCAATGGACGGCTACACCTTC.

This clone was observed a few times. The V call is TRBV9, the J call TRBJ2-3, with D possibly TRBD1 on 6 matching bases. Trimming left V 4 bases short and J 6 bases short, with 21 bases between. The CDR3 has 16 amino acids. CDR1 and CDR2 (germline): SGDLS, YYNGEE. The chain's CDR3 is CASSTPWAGEPDTQYF. Written as DNA, the CDR3 is TGTGCCAGCAGCACCCCTTGGGCAGGGGAGCCCGATACGCAGTATTTT.

This clone was counted a few times. V gene TRBV28 combines with J gene TRBJ1-2; possibly TRBD1 for D (6 bases). The germline V gene encodes CDR1 MDHEN and CDR2 SYDVKM. Trimming cost V 5 bases and J 5 bases, with 18 bases left between them. The CDR3 runs to 15 residues. For the CDR3, the DNA is TGTGCCAGCAGTACACCCAGGGGCGGTCAATATGGCTACACCTTC. It translates to CASSTPRGGQYGYTF.

The CDR3 DNA sequence: TGTGCCAGTAGTATCTCGACAGGGAGCCGTCTCAATACGCAGTATTTT. Residues: CASSISTGSRLNTQYF. J is TRBJ2-3 and V is TRBV19; 7 bases are a match to TRBD1. V lost 3 bases, J lost 7 bases, and 13 bases stayed unmatched. Germline V gene lookup returns CDR1 LNHDA and CDR2 SQIVND (reference sequence). This CDR3 is 16 amino acids long. The full variable domain, with the rest looked up from reference TRBV19 and TRBJ2-3, is DGGITQSPKYLFRKEGQNVTLSCEQNLNHDAMYWYRQDPGQGLRLIYYSQIVNDFQKGDIAEGYSVSREKKESFPLTVTSAQKNPTAFYLCASSISTGSRLNTQYFGPGTRLTVL.

This clone was detected once. This chain links TRBV18 with TRBJ2-1; 12 nucleotides match TRBD2. CDR3 length equals 14 residues. After removal of 6 bases from V and 9 bases from J, the junction contained 6 bases not matched to a gene. From germline, CDR1 is KGHSH and CDR2 LQKENI. The CDR3: CASSRLAGVPEQFF. The CDR3, as DNA: TGTGCCAGCTCCAGACTAGCGGGGGTTCCTGAGCAGTTCTTC.

This chain uses TRBV2 with TRBJ1-1; TRBD1 is a possible D gene (5 bases). The CDR3 is 14 residues long. CDR1 is SNHLY and CDR2 is FYNNEI in the germline V gene. V was clipped by 5 bases and J by 11 bases, with 21 bases between them. CDR3 bases: TGTGCCAGCAGTCCAGGCAGGGCTCTTCTGGATGCTTTCTTT. This codes for CASSPGRALLDAFF. Full variable domain (outside the CDR3, taken from reference TRBV2 and TRBJ1-1): EPEVTQTPSHQVTQMGQEVILRCVPISNHLYFYWYRQILGQKVEFLVSFYNNEISEKSEIFDDQFSVERPDGSNFTLKIRSTKLEDSAMYFCASSPGRALLDAFFGQGTRLTVV.

The chain is built from TRBV9 and TRBJ2-1, with 9 bases aligning to TRBD2. CDR3 size: 16 residues. Per germline, CDR1 SGDLS and CDR2 YYNGEE. V trimming: 1 base; J trimming: 6 bases; junction bases outside the gene matches: 8. This CDR3 is CASSVIAGGPGNEQFF. The CDR3 coding sequence is TGTGCCAGCAGCGTAATTGCGGGGGGGCCAGGCAATGAGCAGTTCTTC.

The rearrangement joins TRBV30 to TRBJ2-5; D call uncertain. CDR3 length: 13 residues. In germline, CDR1 is GTSNPN, CDR2 SVGIG (reference sequence). V shed 3 bases and J shed 3 bases, with 11 bases lying between them. CDR3 DNA: TGTGCCTGGAGGAATCCAGGCGAAGAGACCCAGTACTTC. It specifies CAWRNPGEETQYF.

As to this clone: Other DNA sequences in the same sample also yield this CDR3. CDR3 residues: CASSPGTGGHYGYTF. The CDR3 bases are TGTGCCAGCTCGCCTGGGACAGGGGGGCATTATGGCTACACCTTC. The V gene is TRBV18, the J gene TRBJ1-2; 11 bases fit TRBD1. This CDR3 is 15 amino acids long. Looked up from germline, CDR1 is KGHSH and CDR2 is LQKENI. The V gene end was trimmed by 6 bases and the J gene end by 5 bases; junction bases not matched to a gene: 8.

The chain couples TRBV29-1 to TRBJ2-5; D is possibly TRBD1 (6 bases). From germline, CDR1 is SQVTM and CDR2 ANQGSEA. The length of the CDR3 is 15 residues. Trimming stripped 4 bases from V and 5 bases from J, with 20 bases between. The CDR3 DNA reads as TGCAGCGTTGTAGGGCCAGGGGCTACGGGCGAGACCCAGTACTTC. Translation: CSVVGPGATGETQYF.

CDR3 region: CAISATGQEQYV. CDR3 nucleotide sequence: TGTGCCATCAGTGCGACAGGGCAAGAGCAGTACGTC. The chain uses TRBV10-3 and TRBJ2-7; 7 bases fit TRBD1. CDR1 ENHRY and CDR2 SYGVKD come from the germline V gene. V shed 4 bases, J shed 7 bases, and the junction held 4 bases outside the gene matches. This CDR3 is 12 amino acids long.

The V gene is TRBV27, the J gene TRBJ2-1; tentative D call: TRBD2 (6 bases). V was trimmed by 5 bases and J by 1 base, leaving 12 bases between them. Per the germline V gene, CDR1 is MNHEY and CDR2 is SMNVEV (reference sequence). The CDR3 totals 15 residues. As DNA, the CDR3 is TGTGCCAGCAGTGGAGCGGGCCATTCCTACAATGAGCAGTTCTTC. This encodes CASSGAGHSYNEQFF.

This chain joins TRBV6-4 and TRBJ2-3; 7 positions match TRBD1. The CDR3 is 15 residues long. The V segment lost 5 bases and the J segment 0 bases; nucleotides outside the gene matches: 5. Germline V gives CDR1 MRHNA, CDR2 SNTAGT. The CDR3 nucleotides are TGTGCCAGCAGTCGACAGGGAACTAGCACAGATACGCAGTATTTT. It translates to CASSRQGTSTDTQYF.

This clone has just one count. The rearrangement links TRBV19 to TRBJ1-4, with D perhaps matching TRBD1 (6 bases). This CDR3 has 15 residues. Germline CDR1 LNHDA, CDR2 SQIVND (reference sequence). Trimming took off 5 bases at V and 4 bases at J, with 14 bases between the two ends. The CDR3 DNA follows: TGTGCCAGTAGTGGGCGGACAGACCTTAATGAAAAACTGTTTTTT. It specifies CASSGRTDLNEKLFF. Drawing the rest from reference TRBV19 and TRBJ1-4, the complete variable domain is DGGITQSPKYLFRKEGQNVTLSCEQNLNHDAMYWYRQDPGQGLRLIYYSQIVNDFQKGDIAEGYSVSREKKESFPLTVTSAQKNPTAFYLCASSGRTDLNEKLFFGSGTQLSVL.

The table lists this clone with a count of one. CDR3 amino acids: CASAKARVWRQYF. CDR3 sequence (DNA): TGTGCATCAGCAAAGGCCCGGGTTTGGAGGCAGTATTTT. The chain couples TRBV11-2 to TRBJ2-3; no definite D call. Germline loops: CDR1 SGHAT, CDR2 FQNNGV. The CDR3 has 13 amino acids.

The V and J genes are TRBV7-2 and TRBJ1-1, with TRBD1 as a possible D gene (6 bases). Trimming removed 5 bases from V and 3 bases from J, with 10 bases in between. CDR1 SGHTA and CDR2 FQGNSA come from the germline V gene. The CDR3 is 13 amino acids. The CDR3 DNA reads as TGTGCCAGCAGCACACAGGGCCACACTGAAGCTTTCTTT. Protein sequence: CASSTQGHTEAFF.

V and J are TRBV2 and TRBJ2-7; D unclear. The CDR3 totals 14 residues. V was clipped by 6 bases and J by 2 bases, with 14 bases between them. The germline V gene encodes CDR1 SNHLY and CDR2 FYNNEI. CDR3 sequence reads: CASRYDRNTYEQYV. As DNA, the CDR3 is TGTGCCAGCAGGTACGATCGTAACACCTACGAGCAGTACGTC.

The sample holds one count of this clone. This sequence joins TRBV6-6 and TRBJ2-6; possibly TRBD2 for D (7 bases). The CDR3 has 15 residues. The V and J ends lost 11 bases and 0 bases respectively, with 14 bases between them. Per the germline V gene, CDR1 is MNHNY and CDR2 is SVGAGI (reference sequence). DNA of the CDR3: TGTGCCGGGAGGGACACTACCTCTGGGGCCAACGTCCTGACTTTC. As protein: CAGRDTTSGANVLTF.

The V gene is TRBV19, the J gene TRBJ2-2; 7 bases are shared with TRBD1. Germline lookup yields CDR1 LNHDA and CDR2 SQIVND (reference sequence). The junction had 9 bases not matched to a gene; V was cut back by 6 bases and J by 5 bases. This CDR3 region has 15 residues. CDR3 in amino acids: CASSRRQGATGELFF. CDR3 bases: TGTGCCAGTAGCCGCAGACAGGGCGCAACCGGGGAGCTGTTTTTT.

The V and J genes are TRBV3-1 (or the pseudogene TRBV3-2) and TRBJ1-4, with D hard to call. With 5 bases removed from V and 5 bases from J, the gap between germline ends came to 15 bases. CDR3 size: 15 residues. Germline V gives CDR1 LGHDT, CDR2 YNNKEL (reference sequence). The CDR3 DNA reads TGTGCCAGCAGCTCACCTAAGTTAATAAATGAAAAACTGTTTTTT. It codes for CASSSPKLINEKLFF.

The J gene is TRBJ1-1, the V gene TRBV7-2; 9 bases are a match to TRBD1. Per the germline V gene, CDR1 is SGHTA and CDR2 is FQGNSA. The CDR3 has 15 amino acids. The ends lost 7 bases at V and 3 bases at J; junction bases unmatched: 9. CDR3 bases: TGTGCCAGCACAGGGACAGGGCTTTCGTACACTGAAGCTTTCTTT. It yields the protein CASTGTGLSYTEAFF.

This sequence joins TRBV19 and TRBJ2-7, with D tentatively TRBD1 (6 bases). Trimming pared 0 bases from V and 3 bases from J, leaving 6 bases between. This CDR3 spans 13 amino acids. Per germline, CDR1 LNHDA and CDR2 SQIVND (reference sequence). CDR3 sequence (DNA): TGTGCCAGTAGTATAGACAGGGGCTACGAGCAGTACTTC. Protein: CASSIDRGYEQYF. The full variable domain, its missing parts supplied by reference TRBV19 and TRBJ2-7, is DGGITQSPKYLFRKEGQNVTLSCEQNLNHDAMYWYRQDPGQGLRLIYYSQIVNDFQKGDIAEGYSVSREKKESFPLTVTSAQKNPTAFYLCASSIDRGYEQYFGPGTRLTVT.

V usage is TRBV5-1 and J usage is TRBJ1-2; D may be TRBD1 (5 bases). Germline-derived CDR1 and CDR2 are SGHRS and YFSETQ. The CDR3 is 13 amino acids. Trimming pared 6 bases from V and 2 bases from J, leaving 11 bases between. CDR3 sequence: CASTPGRNYGYTF. In DNA form, the CDR3 reads TGCGCCAGCACGCCAGGGAGGAACTATGGCTACACCTTC.